One sample yielded the 21 T cell receptor beta chains listed below, sequenced in a study of blood T cell repertoires in COVID-19. Only in-frame clones appear in the TCRdb table, and some are missing; sequencing was by immunoSEQ multiplex PCR. The sample consists of a few hundred thousand clones, around 92% of them appearing once. Sequenced material: PBMCs or T cells enriched from blood (not recorded which). The receptors stem from a woman aged 45-65 years who had been exposed to COVID-19.

V usage is TRBV5-1 and J usage is TRBJ2-2, with D unclear. V lost 2 bases and J 4 bases, leaving 6 bases between the germline ends. Germline V gene data show CDR1 as SGHRS and CDR2 as YFSETQ. This CDR3 contains 13 residues. CDR3 in DNA: TGCGCCAGCAGCTTCTCGGGCACCGGGGAGCTGTTTTTT. It yields the protein CASSFSGTGELFF.

The J gene is TRBJ1-1, the V gene TRBV11-2, with a weak D call TRBD1 (6 bases). CDR3 length equals 16 residues. Trimming took 4 bases from V and 1 from J, leaving 16 bases between them. Germline V gene sequence: CDR1 SGHAT, CDR2 FQNNGV. For the CDR3, the DNA is TGTGCCAGCAGCTCGACAGGATCTCTCTGGAACACTGAAGCTTTCTTT. Translation gives CASSSTGSLWNTEAFF. Looking up the rest from reference TRBV11-2 and TRBJ1-1 gives the full variable domain: EAGVAQSPRYKIIEKRQSVAFWCNPISGHATLYWYQQILGQGPKLLIQFQNNGVVDDSQLPKDRFSAERLKGVDSTLKIQPAKLEDSAVYLCASSSTGSLWNTEAFFGQGTRLTVV.

The genes are TRBV24-1 and TRBJ2-1; 7 bases agree with TRBD1. Per the germline V gene, CDR1 is KGHDR and CDR2 is SFDVKD. With 5 bases clipped from V and 6 bases from J, the junction kept 18 bases outside the gene matches. The CDR3 runs 18 residues. The DNA for the CDR3 is TGTGCCACCAGTGGGGTAAATGAAGGGACAGCTGGGGCCAATGAGCAGTTCTTC. Its translation is CATSGVNEGTAGANEQFF.

This chain connects TRBV9 to TRBJ2-1; 11 bases fit TRBD2. The CDR3 is made up of 16 amino acids. The junction had 4 bases not matched to a gene; V was cut back by 0 bases and J by 5 bases. CDR1 and CDR2 from the germline V gene are SGDLS and YYNGEE. DNA for the CDR3: TGTGCCAGCAGCGTAGCGCTTAGCGGGGGGGACAATGAGCAGTTCTTC. Residues: CASSVALSGGDNEQFF.

The V call is TRBV28, the J call TRBJ1-2, with 8 bases matching TRBD1. Germline V lookup: CDR1 MDHEN, CDR2 SYDVKM. V shed 5 bases, J shed 2 bases, and the junction held 7 bases outside the gene matches. The CDR3 runs 15 residues. The CDR3 sequence is CASSPFRQGNYGYTF. Here the CDR3 DNA reads TGTGCCAGCAGTCCGTTTCGACAGGGGAACTATGGCTACACCTTC.

The genes are TRBV5-1 and TRBJ2-7, with D perhaps TRBD1 (6 bases). Trimming took off 0 bases at V and 4 bases at J, with 8 bases between the two ends. Germline loops: CDR1 SGHRS, CDR2 YFSETQ. The CDR3 has 13 amino acids. The CDR3 DNA sequence: TGCGCCAGCAGCTTGGTGAGGGGGTACGAGCAGTACTTC. Translated, it gives CASSLVRGYEQYF.

The CDR3 reads CASSKNPGLAGALESDTQYF. The DNA of the CDR3 is TGTGCCAGCAGTAAAAATCCGGGACTAGCGGGGGCGCTAGAATCGGATACGCAGTATTTT. This rearrangement joins TRBV27 to TRBJ2-3; 14 bases map to TRBD2. The CDR3 totals 20 residues. Germline CDR1 and CDR2: MNHEY and SMNVEV (reference sequence). Trimming at V came to 5 bases and at J to 6 bases, leaving 19 bases not matched to a gene.

The chain employs TRBV4-1 and TRBJ1-5, with 7 bases that match TRBD1. After removal of 1 base from V and 4 bases from J, the junction contained 1 base not matched to a gene. This CDR3 is built from 14 residues. Germline V gene lookup returns CDR1 MGHRA and CDR2 YSYEKL. The CDR3 bases are TGCGCCAGCAGCCAAGTCAGGGGGAATCAGCCCCAGCATTTT. Amino acid sequence: CASSQVRGNQPQHF.

The table lists this clone with a count of one. This sequence joins TRBV6-1 and TRBJ2-7; a weak D match, TRBD1 (7 bases). CDR3 size: 13 residues. Germline V CDR1 and CDR2: MNHNS, SASEGT. V was shortened by 3 bases and J by 7 bases, with 13 bases between the two germline ends. The CDR3, as DNA: TGTGCCAGCAGTGACGGAGGGGGCGGGGAGCAGTACTTC. Translated, it gives CASSDGGGGEQYF.

V is TRBV6-8 and J is TRBJ1-6; 7 bases line up with TRBD1. With V trimmed by 7 bases and J by 7 bases, 10 bases remained unmatched. CDR3 length: 15 amino acids. In germline, CDR1 is MNHGY, CDR2 SAAAGT. CDR3 residues: CASNSEGGQNSPLHF. The CDR3 DNA sequence: TGTGCCAGCAACTCAGAAGGGGGCCAAAATTCACCCCTCCACTTT.

The chain links TRBV14 to TRBJ1-3; no reliable D call. V was clipped by 5 bases and J by 0 bases, with 5 bases between them. Germline V lookup: CDR1 SGHDN, CDR2 FVKESK. This CDR3 comprises 13 residues. CDR3 DNA: TGTGCCAGCAGCTTCTTCTCTGGAAACACCATATATTTT. The encoded protein is CASSFFSGNTIYF. The full variable domain, rest sourced from reference TRBV14 and TRBJ1-3, is EAGVTQFPSHSVIEKGQTVTLRCDPISGHDNLYWYRRVMGKEIKFLLHFVKESKQDESGMPNNRFLAERTGGTYSTLKVQPAELEDSGVYFCASSFFSGNTIYFGEGSWLTVV.

This sequence joins TRBV27 and TRBJ2-7, with 7 bases fitting TRBD1. CDR3 length: 14 amino acids. Trimming at V came to 10 bases and at J to 5 bases, leaving 14 bases not matched to a gene. The germline gives CDR1 MNHEY, CDR2 SMNVEV (reference sequence). The CDR3 protein is CATSIGAGGDEQYF. The CDR3 DNA sequence: TGTGCCACTTCGATCGGGGCAGGGGGTGACGAGCAGTACTTC.

The genes are TRBV18 and TRBJ2-1; 8 nucleotides line up with TRBD2. From germline, CDR1 is KGHSH and CDR2 LQKENI. V lost 3 bases and J lost 10; bases outside the gene matches: 2. CDR3 size: 12 residues. CDR3 DNA sequence: TGTGCCAGCTCACCCGGGGGGGAAGAGCAGTTCTTC. As protein: CASSPGGEEQFF.

J is TRBJ2-7 and V is TRBV6-5; tentative D call: TRBD2 (7 bases). The CDR3 contains 15 residues. Germline-derived CDR1 and CDR2 are MNHEY and SVGAGI. Trimming left V 0 bases short and J 2 bases short, with 11 bases between. The chain's CDR3 is CASSYSGGVTYEQYF. In DNA, the CDR3 is TGTGCCAGCAGTTACTCAGGGGGGGTAACCTACGAGCAGTACTTC.

J is TRBJ2-1 and V is TRBV14; 9 bases agree with TRBD2. The CDR3 loop spans 17 amino acids. Germline V lookup: CDR1 SGHDN, CDR2 FVKESK. Losses at the gene ends were 2 bases for V and 3 bases for J; bases not matched to a gene: 8. CDR3 nucleotides: TGTGCCAGCAGCCAATTGGTAGCGGGGGCTTACTACAATGAGCAGTTCTTC. This gives the protein CASSQLVAGAYYNEQFF.

The chain combines TRBV23-1 with TRBJ2-2; D ambiguous. TRBV23-1 is labeled an ORF, and its function is uncertain. Trimming pared 3 bases from V and 0 bases from J, leaving 11 bases between. This CDR3 has 16 residues. CDR3 sequence: CASSHPGTANTGELFF. The DNA for the CDR3 is TGCGCCAGCAGTCATCCCGGTACAGCGAACACCGGGGAGCTGTTTTTT.

This chain connects TRBV18 to TRBJ1-6; possibly TRBD1 for D (5 bases). The V gene's germline CDR1 is KGHSH and CDR2 LQKENI. This CDR3 has 14 amino acids. Trimming cost V 5 bases and J 8 bases, with 13 bases left between them. In DNA form, the CDR3 reads TGTGCCAGCTCATCCAGGACATCTGATTCACCCCTCCACTTT. It codes for CASSSRTSDSPLHF.

This chain connects TRBV4-1 to TRBJ1-4, with unresolved D. This CDR3 is 14 amino acids long. Germline CDR1 is MGHRA and CDR2 is YSYEKL. Trimming took 4 bases from V and 0 from J, leaving 6 bases between them. CDR3 loop: CASSPVATNEKLFF. CDR3 in DNA: TGCGCCAGCAGCCCGGTTGCAACTAATGAAAAACTGTTTTTT.

CDR3 sequence: CAWSVQDRVYEQYF. CDR3 nucleotide sequence: TGTGCCTGGAGTGTGCAGGACAGGGTCTACGAGCAGTACTTC. V is TRBV30 and J is TRBJ2-7; 8 bases agree with TRBD1. CDR1 and CDR2 (germline): GTSNPN, SVGIG (reference sequence). There are 14 residues in the CDR3. The J segment lost 3 bases and the V segment lost 0 bases, leaving 4 bases of the junction unmatched.

A single count supports this clone. A much larger clone is a single base away; this may be a read error. The J gene is TRBJ2-7, the V gene TRBV2; 9 bases fit TRBD1. V trimming: 6 bases; J trimming: 2 bases; junction bases outside the gene matches: 2. CDR1 and CDR2 (germline): SNHLY, FYNNEI. This CDR3 has 13 residues. CDR3 nucleotides: TGTGCCAGCAGCGGGACAGGGACCTACGAGCAGTACTTC. Its translation is CASSGTGTYEQYF.

The V and J genes are TRBV5-1 and TRBJ1-6; D unclear. Trimming pared 0 bases from V and 0 bases from J, leaving 7 bases between. CDR3 length: 16 amino acids. The germline V gene has CDR1 SGHRS and CDR2 YFSETQ. The CDR3 sequence is CASSLAASSYNSPLHF. CDR3 in DNA: TGCGCCAGCAGCTTGGCAGCTAGCTCCTATAATTCACCCCTCCACTTT.